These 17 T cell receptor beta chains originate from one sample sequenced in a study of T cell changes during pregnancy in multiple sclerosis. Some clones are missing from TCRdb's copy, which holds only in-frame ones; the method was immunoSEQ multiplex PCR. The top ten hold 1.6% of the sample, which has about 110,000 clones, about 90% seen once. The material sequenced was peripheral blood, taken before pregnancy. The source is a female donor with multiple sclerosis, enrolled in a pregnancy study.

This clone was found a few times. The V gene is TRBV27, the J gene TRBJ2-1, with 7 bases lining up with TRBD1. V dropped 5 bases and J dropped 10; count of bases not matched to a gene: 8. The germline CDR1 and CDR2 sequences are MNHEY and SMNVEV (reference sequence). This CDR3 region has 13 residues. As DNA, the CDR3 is TGTGCCAGCAGTCCTAACAGGGGTTGGGAGCAGTTCTTC. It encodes CASSPNRGWEQFF.

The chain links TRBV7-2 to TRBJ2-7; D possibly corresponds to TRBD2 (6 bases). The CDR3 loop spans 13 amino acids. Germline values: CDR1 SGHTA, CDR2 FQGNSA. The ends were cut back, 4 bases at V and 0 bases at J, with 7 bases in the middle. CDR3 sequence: CASSSGSSYEQYF. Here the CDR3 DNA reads TGTGCCAGCAGCTCCGGGAGCTCCTACGAGCAGTACTTC.

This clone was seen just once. For the CDR3, the DNA is TGTGCCAGCAGCTTAACTAGCGTTGTGCGGGAGCAGTTCTTC. Translated: CASSLTSVVREQFF. The chain links TRBV7-9 to TRBJ2-1, with TRBD2 identical over 7 bases. Germline-derived CDR1 and CDR2 are SEHNR and FQNEAQ (reference sequence). The CDR3 has 14 amino acids. J gave up 10 bases and V 2 bases, and 8 bases lay outside the gene matches. The variable domain in full, with the rest retrieved from reference TRBV7-9 and TRBJ2-1, is DTGVSQNPRHKITKRGQNVTFRCDPISEHNRLYWYRQTLGQGPEFLTYFQNEAQLEKSRLLSDRFSAERPKGSFSTLEIQRTEQGDSAMYLCASSLTSVVREQFFGPGTRLTVL.

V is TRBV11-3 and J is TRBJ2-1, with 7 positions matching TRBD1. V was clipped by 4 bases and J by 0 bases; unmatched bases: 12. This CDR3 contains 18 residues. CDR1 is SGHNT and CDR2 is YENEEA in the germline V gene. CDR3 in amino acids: CASSSRSGQLSSYNEQFF. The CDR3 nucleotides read TGTGCCAGCAGCTCCAGATCGGGACAGCTCAGCTCCTACAATGAGCAGTTCTTC.

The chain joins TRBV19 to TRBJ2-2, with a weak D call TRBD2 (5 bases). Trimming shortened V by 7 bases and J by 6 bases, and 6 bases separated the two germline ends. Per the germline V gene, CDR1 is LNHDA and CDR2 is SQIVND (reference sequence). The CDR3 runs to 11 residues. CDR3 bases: TGTGCCAGTACGAGGGCCGGGGAGCTGTTTTTT. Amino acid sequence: CASTRAGELFF.

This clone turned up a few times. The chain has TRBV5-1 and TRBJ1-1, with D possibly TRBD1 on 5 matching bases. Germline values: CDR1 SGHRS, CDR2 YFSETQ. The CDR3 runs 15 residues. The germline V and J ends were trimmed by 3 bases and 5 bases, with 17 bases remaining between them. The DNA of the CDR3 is TGCGCCAGCAGCTCCGCAGGGATGCGGGGAACTGAAGCTTTCTTT. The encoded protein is CASSSAGMRGTEAFF.

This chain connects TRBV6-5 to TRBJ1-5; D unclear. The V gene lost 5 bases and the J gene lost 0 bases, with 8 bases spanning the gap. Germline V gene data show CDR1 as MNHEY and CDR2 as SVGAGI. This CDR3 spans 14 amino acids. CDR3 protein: CASSLTYSNQPQHF. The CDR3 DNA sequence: TGTGCCAGCAGTCTCACCTATAGCAATCAGCCCCAGCATTTT.

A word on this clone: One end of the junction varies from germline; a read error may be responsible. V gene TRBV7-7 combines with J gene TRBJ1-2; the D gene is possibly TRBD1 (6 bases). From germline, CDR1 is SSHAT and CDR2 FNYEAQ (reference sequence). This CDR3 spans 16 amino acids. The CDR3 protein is CASSLAQGQSIWGYTF. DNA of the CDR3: TGTGCTAGCAGCTTAGCGCAAGGACAGTCCATCTGGGGCTACACCTTC.

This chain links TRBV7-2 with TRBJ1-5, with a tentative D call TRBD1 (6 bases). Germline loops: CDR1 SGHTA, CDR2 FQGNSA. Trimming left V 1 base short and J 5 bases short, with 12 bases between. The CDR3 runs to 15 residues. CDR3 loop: CASSLGFRGDQPQHF. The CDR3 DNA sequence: TGTGCCAGCAGCTTAGGCTTCAGGGGAGATCAGCCCCAGCATTTT.

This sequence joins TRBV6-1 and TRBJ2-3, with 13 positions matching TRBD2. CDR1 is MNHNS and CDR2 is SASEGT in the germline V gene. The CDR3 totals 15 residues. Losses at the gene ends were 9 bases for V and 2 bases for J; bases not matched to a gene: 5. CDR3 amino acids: CASTGLAGSTDTQYF. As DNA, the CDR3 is TGTGCCAGTACGGGACTAGCGGGATCCACAGATACGCAGTATTTT.

CDR3 sequence reads: CTSSKSAPGGLQETQYF. In DNA, the CDR3 is TGCACCAGCAGCAAATCCGCCCCGGGGGGTCTCCAGGAGACCCAGTACTTC. This chain uses TRBV1 with TRBJ2-5; the table assigns TRBD2, which was not confirmed against the DNA. TRBV1 is marked as a pseudogene. CDR3 size: 17 residues.

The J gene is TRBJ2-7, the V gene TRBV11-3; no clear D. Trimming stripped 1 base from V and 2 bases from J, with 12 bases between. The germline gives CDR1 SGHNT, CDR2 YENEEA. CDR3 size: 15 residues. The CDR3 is CASSLGRRSTYEQYF. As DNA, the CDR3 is TGTGCCAGCAGCTTAGGGCGGCGGAGCACCTACGAGCAGTACTTC.

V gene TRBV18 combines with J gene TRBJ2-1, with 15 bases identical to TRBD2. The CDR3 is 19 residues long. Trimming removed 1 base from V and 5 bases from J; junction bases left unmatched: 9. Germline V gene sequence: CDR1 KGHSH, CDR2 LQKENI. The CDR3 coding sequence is TGTGCCAGCTCACCACGGGGACTAGCGGGAGGTCGGGGCAACAATGAGCAGTTCTTC. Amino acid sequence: CASSPRGLAGGRGNNEQFF.

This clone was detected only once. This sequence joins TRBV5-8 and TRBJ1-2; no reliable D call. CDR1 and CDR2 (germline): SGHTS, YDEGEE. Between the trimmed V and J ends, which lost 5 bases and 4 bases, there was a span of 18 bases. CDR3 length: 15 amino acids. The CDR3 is CASSGVRGYLYGYTF. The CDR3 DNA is TGTGCCAGCAGTGGTGTACGGGGATACCTCTATGGCTACACCTTC. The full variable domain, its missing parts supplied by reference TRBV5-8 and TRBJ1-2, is EAGVTQSPTHLIKTRGQQATLRCSPISGHTSVYWYQQALGLGLQFLLWYDEGEERNRGNFPPRFSGRQFPNYSSELNVNALELEDSALYLCASSGVRGYLYGYTFGSGTRLTVV.

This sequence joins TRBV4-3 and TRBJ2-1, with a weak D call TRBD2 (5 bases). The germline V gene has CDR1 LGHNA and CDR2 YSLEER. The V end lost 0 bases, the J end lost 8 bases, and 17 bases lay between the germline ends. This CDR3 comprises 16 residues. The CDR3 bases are TGCGCCAGCAGCCAAGAAAGCGGTCCCGGGTCATATGAGCAGTTCTTC. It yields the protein CASSQESGPGSYEQFF.

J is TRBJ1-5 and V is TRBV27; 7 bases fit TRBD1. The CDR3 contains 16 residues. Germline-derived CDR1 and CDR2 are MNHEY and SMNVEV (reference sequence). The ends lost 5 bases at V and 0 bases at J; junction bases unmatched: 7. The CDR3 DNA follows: TGTGCCAGCAGTGGTAGGGACAGATATAGCAATCAGCCCCAGCATTTT. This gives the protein CASSGRDRYSNQPQHF.

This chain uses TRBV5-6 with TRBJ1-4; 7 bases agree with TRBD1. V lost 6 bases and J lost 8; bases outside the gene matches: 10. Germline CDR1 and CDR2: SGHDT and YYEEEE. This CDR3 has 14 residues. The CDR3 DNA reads TGTGCCAGCAAAAAGACAGGGTACGGCGAAAAACTGTTTTTT. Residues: CASKKTGYGEKLFF.